These 5 T cell receptor beta chains came from one sample sequenced in a study of PD-1 blockade in classical Hodgkin lymphoma. Time point indicated: cycle 4 day 1 (C4D1), after 5 to 7 weeks of nivolumab. Every patient experienced relapse after autologous stem cell transplantation, and brentuximab vedotin exposure varied. Purification of CD4+ T cells from thawed PBMCs was performed via magnetic negative selection. Produced via immunoSEQ multiplex PCR; TCRdb's table is partial and in-frame only. The table lists about 30,000 clones, roughly nine tenths of them singletons. The input for sequencing was CD4+ T cells from blood, taken before the fourth cycle of nivolumab. These receptors all stem from a human donor with classical Hodgkin lymphoma.

This chain joins TRBV18 and TRBJ2-5, with 7 nucleotides matching TRBD2. Germline assignment: CDR1 KGHSH and CDR2 LQKENI. The CDR3 is made up of 14 amino acids. The ends lost 2 bases at V and 1 base at J; junction bases unmatched: 1. DNA for the CDR3: TGTGCCAGCTCACCAGGGGGGGGCCAAGAGACCCAGTACTTC. Protein: CASSPGGGQETQYF.

The J gene is TRBJ2-7, the V gene TRBV18, with D maybe TRBD1 (5 bases). This CDR3 has 15 residues. The germline V and J ends were trimmed by 3 bases and 3 bases, with 15 bases remaining between them. Germline V lookup: CDR1 KGHSH, CDR2 LQKENI. Here the CDR3 DNA reads TGTGCCAGCTCACCCTCCAGGGTAAGATTCTACGAGCAGTACTTC. It yields the protein CASSPSRVRFYEQYF.

The chain has TRBV18 and TRBJ2-7, with TRBD1 identical over 10 bases. The germline gives CDR1 KGHSH, CDR2 LQKENI. CDR3 size: 14 residues. V lost 4 bases and J lost 5; bases outside the gene matches: 5. The chain's CDR3 is CASSLRQGADEQYF. The CDR3 nucleotides read TGTGCCAGCTCACTACGACAGGGGGCTGACGAGCAGTACTTC.

The chain carries TRBV19 and TRBJ1-5; 9 bases line up with TRBD1. CDR1 and CDR2 from the germline V gene are LNHDA and SQIVND (reference sequence). The CDR3 has 17 amino acids. Trimming cost V 3 bases and J 1 base; bases outside gene matches: 7. CDR3 in DNA: TGTGCCAGTAGTATGGGACAGGGAAGTATCAGCAATCAGCCCCAGCATTTT. Translation: CASSMGQGSISNQPQHF.

The chain links TRBV19 to TRBJ1-4; D is perhaps TRBD1 (5 bases). The V and J ends lost 8 bases and 0 bases respectively, with 7 bases between them. There are 13 residues in the CDR3. Germline V gene lookup returns CDR1 LNHDA and CDR2 SQIVND (reference sequence). The CDR3 reads CASQGSTNEKLFF. The CDR3 DNA follows: TGTGCCAGTCAGGGATCAACTAATGAAAAACTGTTTTTT.